This T cell receptor beta chain came from a study of blood T cell repertoires in COVID-19 (dated by TCRdb to the early 2020s). For the study in its entirety: Samples from collaborators originated in the United States, Italy and Spain and spanned both the acute and convalescent phases of COVID-19. The material from the prospective study consisted of cDNA or gDNA derived from T cells, B-cell-depleted T cells, or PBMCs. The dataset comprised deeply sampled blood TCRbeta repertoires from subjects exposed to, actively infected with, or recovered from COVID-19. A freely available public database, intended as a resource for researchers studying the immune response to SARS-CoV-2, is where the repertoires were released. Samples were obtained from the ongoing ImmuneRACE study (first 160 participants) and from over a thousand subjects provided by 6 global collaborators. Sample metadata almost always included a de-identified subject ID, COVID-19 status, age in years and sex. Where available, HLA class I and class II types were obtained from metadata supplied by the sample provider rather than from assay-based typing.

Results and caveats for the whole study, not just this receptor: The amount of clinical and demographic metadata varied by source and participant and was provided uncurated.

V and J lose 7 bases and 3 bases, and a span of 25 bases separates them. Per the germline V gene (reference sequence), LNHDA is the CDR1 and SQIVND is the CDR2. The CDR3 holds 17 amino acids from the cysteine to the phenylalanine. The only DNA kept is the CDR3, 51 bases in frame from the first base. A second Seattle source provided samples from volunteer blood donors who had recovered from COVID-19. Collaborating institutions collected whole blood in K2EDTA tubes following their own protocols. For TCRbeta analysis, collaborators shipped samples as frozen whole blood, isolated PBMCs, or DNA extracted from either of those sample types. For this clone: The specificity of this receptor is unknown. No base quality values were provided; no much bigger clone lies one nucleotide off.

The immunoSEQ Assay, a bias-controlled multiplex PCR, was used to amplify TCRbeta CDR3 regions from genomic DNA. Per the original workflow: Nucleated cell counts per sample were estimated from amplification of reference gene primers within the assay. To quantify the absolute abundance of each unique TCRbeta CDR3 rearrangement, sequence reads were collapsed and filtered. Productive Simpson clonality was computed per sample as the square root of Simpson's diversity index over productive rearrangements. Here the immuneACCESS table is served through TCRdb, limited to in-frame sequences with V and J called. Missing clones are a known gap in these copies; in checked studies unresolved V genes cover under half, and the rest lacks a known reason. The DNA was the basis for D and trimming; V, J and clone size are from that table. For this sample the table gives about 150,000 clones, of which around 80% were detected only once. The top ten hold around 9.9% of the sample.

Rearrangement joined TRBV19 to TRBJ2-7; perhaps TRBD1 is the D gene, with 8 bases matching. This TCR came from a man between 60 and 75 years old who had recovered from COVID-19. Sample: peripheral blood. For the CDR3, the sequence is CASTGQGRGSGIYEQYF. At the DNA level, the sequence is TGTGCCAGTACCGGACAGGGAAGGGGGAGCGGGATCTACGAGCAGTACTTC.